Listed here are 32 T cell receptor beta chains from one sample, sequenced in a study of blood T cell repertoires in COVID-19. Here immunoSEQ multiplex PCR was the method, and the copy in TCRdb shows in-frame clones only, minus some. The sample has hundreds of thousands of clones, around 88% seen once. Sequenced sample: peripheral blood. The receptors here all came from a woman in her twenties or thirties with COVID-19, enrolled during active disease.

The rearrangement uses TRBV28 and TRBJ1-4; unclear D gene. The V gene's germline CDR1 is MDHEN and CDR2 SYDVKM. The CDR3 covers 15 residues. V lost 1 base to trimming and J lost 0 bases, with 6 bases between them. CDR3 coding DNA: TGTGCCAGCAGTTTATACGGAGCAACTAATGAAAAACTGTTTTTT. Its translation is CASSLYGATNEKLFF.

This rearrangement joins TRBV10-2 to TRBJ1-5; D remains unclear. The germline V gene encodes CDR1 WSHSY and CDR2 SAAADI. Trimming shortened V by 0 bases and J by 6 bases, and 12 bases separated the two germline ends. This CDR3 has 15 amino acids. The CDR3 DNA reads as TGCGCCAGCAGTGAGTCGACGGCAGGAACTCAGCCCCAGCATTTT. Protein sequence: CASSESTAGTQPQHF.

This clone has more than one count but fewer than ten. The rearrangement joins TRBV19 to TRBJ1-5; D is ambiguous. The CDR3 spans 13 residues. Germline V gives CDR1 LNHDA, CDR2 SQIVND (reference sequence). V lost 8 bases, J lost 10 bases, and 18 bases lay in between. CDR3 sequence: CASLGVGSGPQHF. In DNA, the CDR3 is TGTGCCAGTCTCGGCGTGGGGAGTGGCCCCCAGCATTTT.

This clone appeared a few times. The V gene is TRBV6-2 or TRBV6-3, the J gene TRBJ2-2; 7 bases line up with TRBD2. This CDR3 spans 15 amino acids. The junction had 6 bases not matched to a gene; V was cut back by 5 bases and J by 3 bases. Germline CDR1 MNHEY, CDR2 SVGEGT. The CDR3 is CASSGRLAHTGELFF. The CDR3 DNA sequence: TGTGCCAGCAGTGGAAGACTAGCTCACACCGGGGAGCTGTTTTTT.

J is TRBJ2-4 and V is TRBV4-2, with 12 nucleotides matching TRBD1. The CDR3 consists of 20 residues. Trimming took 0 bases from V and 1 from J; bases not matched to a gene: 10. From germline, CDR1 is LGHNA and CDR2 YNFKEQ. The CDR3 sequence: CASSQEVGQGALVAKNIQYF. For the CDR3, the DNA is TGTGCCAGCAGCCAAGAGGTGGGACAGGGGGCTCTGGTGGCCAAAAACATTCAGTACTTC.

The V call is TRBV10-3, the J call TRBJ2-7; 15 nucleotides line up with TRBD2. Germline V lookup: CDR1 ENHRY, CDR2 SYGVKD. The trim removed 5 bases at V and 7 bases at J, leaving 6 bases unmatched. This CDR3 comprises 15 residues. The CDR3 here is CAISLEGLAGGEQYV. For the CDR3, the DNA is TGTGCCATCAGTTTAGAGGGACTAGCGGGAGGTGAGCAGTACGTC.

The J gene is TRBJ1-5, the V gene TRBV5-1, with 9 positions matching TRBD1. CDR3 length: 14 residues. CDR1 SGHRS and CDR2 YFSETQ come from the germline V gene. V dropped 4 bases and J dropped 6; count of bases not matched to a gene: 5. The DNA for the CDR3 is TGCGCCAGCAGCCCGGCGGGACAGGGTCAGCCCCAGCATTTT. It translates to CASSPAGQGQPQHF.

The chain employs TRBV7-2 and TRBJ2-1, with 11 nucleotides matching TRBD2. The CDR3 runs to 17 residues. Losses at the gene ends were 4 bases for V and 6 bases for J; bases not matched to a gene: 11. CDR1 SGHTA and CDR2 FQGNSA come from the germline V gene. CDR3 residues: CASSSPWVAGGPNEQFF. CDR3 nucleotide sequence: TGTGCCAGCAGCTCCCCCTGGGTAGCGGGGGGGCCCAATGAGCAGTTCTTC.

This rearrangement joins TRBV28 to TRBJ1-2; possible D gene TRBD1, 5 bases. In germline, CDR1 is MDHEN, CDR2 SYDVKM. The CDR3 is 16 residues long. The ends were cut back, 3 bases at V and 2 bases at J, with 16 bases in the middle. CDR3 protein: CASSFPGVVPNYGYTF. Written as DNA, the CDR3 is TGTGCCAGCAGTTTTCCGGGGGTGGTTCCGAACTATGGCTACACCTTC.

J is TRBJ2-1 and V is TRBV7-2, with TRBD2 matching 9 bases. CDR1 is SGHTA, CDR2 FQGNSA, per germline. J lost 3 bases, V lost 0 bases, and 9 bases had no gene match. The CDR3 extends over 18 amino acids. CDR3 bases: TGTGCCAGCAGCTTAGCGCCTTGGGGAGCGGGAGGCTACAATGAGCAGTTCTTC. It translates to CASSLAPWGAGGYNEQFF.

The rearrangement uses TRBV28 and TRBJ1-2; 8 bases map to TRBD1. The V gene's germline CDR1 is MDHEN and CDR2 SYDVKM. The trim removed 6 bases at V and 7 bases at J, leaving 10 bases unmatched. The CDR3 is made up of 14 amino acids. The CDR3, as DNA: TGTGCCAGCAGCCCTGGACAGGGTTTGAGTGGCTACACCTTC. Residues: CASSPGQGLSGYTF.

This clone came up a few times. J is TRBJ2-2 and V is TRBV6-5; 7 bases are a match to TRBD2. This CDR3 comprises 16 residues. The germline CDR1 and CDR2 sequences are MNHEY and SVGAGI. The J segment lost 2 bases and the V segment lost 0 bases, leaving 3 bases of the junction unmatched. DNA for the CDR3: TGTGCCAGCAGTTACTCTTGGGGGGGTAACACCGGGGAGCTGTTTTTT. Amino acid sequence: CASSYSWGGNTGELFF.

The chain is built from TRBV27 and TRBJ2-3, with TRBD2 matching 10 bases. Germline loops: CDR1 MNHEY, CDR2 SMNVEV (reference sequence). Trimming removed 7 bases from V and 0 bases from J; junction bases left unmatched: 7. The CDR3 is 16 residues long. CDR3 coding DNA: TGTGCCAGCAATACCCTAGCGGGGGTTAGCACAGATACGCAGTATTTT. Translating gives CASNTLAGVSTDTQYF.

This clone was seen more than once but under ten times. This chain uses TRBV19 with TRBJ1-5; no clear D. Germline CDR1 and CDR2: LNHDA and SQIVND (reference sequence). Trimming cost V 4 bases and J 0 bases, with 10 bases left between them. The CDR3 contains 15 residues. CDR3 nucleotide sequence: TGTGCCAGTAGTAGGGCGAAATATAGCAATCAGCCCCAGCATTTT. This translates into CASSRAKYSNQPQHF.

The V gene is TRBV5-4, the J gene TRBJ2-2, with TRBD2 matching over 16 bases. V was clipped by 4 bases and J by 5 bases; unmatched bases: 5. Germline CDR1 and CDR2: SGHNT and YYREEE (reference sequence). The CDR3 sequence is 17 residues long. CDR3 DNA: TGTGCCAGCAGCCTGGGGACTAGCGGGGGGGCAACCGGGGAGCTGTTTTTT. It is translated as CASSLGTSGGATGELFF.

The chain joins TRBV6-5 to TRBJ2-7; D is possibly TRBD2 (6 bases). V was trimmed by 6 bases and J by 4 bases, leaving 16 bases between them. Germline V gives CDR1 MNHEY, CDR2 SVGAGI. The CDR3 extends over 14 amino acids. The CDR3 loop is CASSPSGLKYEQYV. Here the CDR3 DNA reads TGTGCCAGCAGCCCCTCGGGACTCAAATACGAGCAGTACGTC.

The J gene is TRBJ2-1, the V gene TRBV19; TRBD2 matches at 7 bases. The trim removed 0 bases at V and 5 bases at J, leaving 7 bases unmatched. This CDR3 comprises 16 residues. Germline lookup yields CDR1 LNHDA and CDR2 SQIVND (reference sequence). The CDR3 nucleotides are TGTGCCAGTAGTATAGAACCAGCGGGATATAACAATGAGCAGTTCTTC. It codes for CASSIEPAGYNNEQFF.

On this clone itself: Other DNA sequences of this sample code for an identical CDR3. V gene TRBV5-6 combines with J gene TRBJ2-7; 7 bases are shared with TRBD1. The germline CDR1 and CDR2 sequences are SGHDT and YYEEEE. CDR3 size: 13 residues. The CDR3 region has the DNA TGTGCCAGCAGCTTGGGGGGTCGGGACAGCTATTCCGTC. This translates into CASSLGGRDSYSV.

This clone was recorded once. J is TRBJ2-1 and V is TRBV9; 7 positions agree with TRBD2. V lost 0 bases and J lost 8; bases outside the gene matches: 11. Germline CDR1 reads SGDLS; CDR2 reads YYNGEE. The CDR3 runs 16 residues. CDR3 amino acids: CASSVGGGLDLHEQFF. The CDR3 DNA is TGTGCCAGCAGCGTAGGAGGAGGACTAGACTTACATGAGCAGTTCTTC.

V is TRBV4-3 and J is TRBJ1-5; TRBD1 matches 8 bases. V lost 3 bases, J lost 6 bases, and 4 bases stayed unmatched. The CDR3 is 14 residues long. Germline V gene lookup returns CDR1 LGHNA and CDR2 YSLEER. CDR3 region: CASSQWTGLQPQHF. The CDR3 DNA is TGCGCCAGCAGCCAGTGGACAGGGCTTCAGCCCCAGCATTTT.

This clone showed up just a few times. The chain carries TRBV2 and TRBJ1-5, with a tentative D call TRBD1 (6 bases). Germline-derived CDR1 and CDR2 are SNHLY and FYNNEI. The length of the CDR3 is 12 residues. The V gene lost 4 bases and the J gene lost 8 bases, with 9 bases spanning the gap. CDR3 sequence: CASSGQDEPQHF. For the CDR3, the DNA is TGTGCCAGCAGTGGACAGGACGAGCCCCAGCATTTT.

This clone turned up a few times. The chain joins TRBV9 to TRBJ2-1; 10 positions match TRBD2. The CDR3 is 15 residues long. Germline CDR1 and CDR2: SGDLS and YYNGEE. V lost 2 bases to trimming and J lost 7 bases; unmatched junction nucleotides: 6. CDR3: CASSVSGGARNEQFF. The CDR3 DNA reads TGTGCCAGCAGCGTCAGCGGGGGGGCCCGGAATGAGCAGTTCTTC.

This chain connects TRBV4-1 to TRBJ2-6; 9 bases align to TRBD1. The CDR3 contains 17 residues. The junction had 10 bases not matched to a gene; V was cut back by 6 bases and J by 4 bases. From germline, CDR1 is MGHRA and CDR2 YSYEKL. The CDR3: CASSEGQGTIGANVLTF. The CDR3 nucleotides read TGCGCCAGCAGTGAGGGACAGGGTACGATCGGGGCCAACGTCCTGACTTTC.

The rearrangement links TRBV5-1 to TRBJ2-3; 10 bases match TRBD2. Trimming removed 2 bases from V and 6 bases from J; junction bases left unmatched: 3. Germline lookup yields CDR1 SGHRS and CDR2 YFSETQ. The CDR3 totals 14 residues. Here the CDR3 DNA reads TGCGCCAGCAGCTTAGTAGCGGGAGGCGATACGCAGTATTTT. Translating it yields CASSLVAGGDTQYF.

This clone was detected once. The gene calls are TRBV5-1 and TRBJ2-3; 10 nucleotides line up with TRBD2. Germline CDR1 reads SGHRS; CDR2 reads YFSETQ. The CDR3 is 16 residues long. With V trimmed by 1 base and J by 3 bases, 5 bases remained unmatched. The CDR3 region is CASSLNLGLATDTQYF. DNA for the CDR3: TGCGCCAGCAGCTTGAATTTGGGACTAGCGACAGATACGCAGTATTTT.

This clone was detected once. The genes are TRBV2 and TRBJ2-1; D may be TRBD2 (6 bases). The CDR3 extends over 15 amino acids. V was pared by 2 bases and J by 7 bases, with 15 bases between. Per germline, CDR1 SNHLY and CDR2 FYNNEI. The CDR3 protein is CASSEWGGLGNEQFF. The DNA of the CDR3 is TGTGCCAGCAGTGAATGGGGAGGTCTAGGTAATGAGCAGTTCTTC.

This clone appeared a few times. The genes are TRBV10-3 and TRBJ1-1, with 7 bases lining up with TRBD1. The CDR3 covers 13 residues. V trimming: 4 bases; J trimming: 2 bases; junction bases outside the gene matches: 1. The germline CDR1 and CDR2 sequences are ENHRY and SYGVKD. The CDR3 nucleotides are TGTGCCATCAGTGGGGACAGTAACACTGAAGCTTTCTTT. Protein product: CAISGDSNTEAFF.

The chain joins TRBV7-9 to TRBJ2-1; D is possibly TRBD1 (6 bases). Germline CDR1 and CDR2: SEHNR and FQNEAQ (reference sequence). The V end was cut by 0 bases, the J end by 1 base, with 7 bases between. This CDR3 region has 15 residues. The chain's CDR3 is CASSLARGSYNEQFF. The CDR3 region has the DNA TGTGCCAGCAGCTTAGCCAGGGGTTCCTACAATGAGCAGTTCTTC.

About this clone: A read error may produce the germline difference seen at one junction end. The chain employs TRBV7-7 and TRBJ2-1; 8 bases agree with TRBD1. The CDR3 sequence is 16 residues long. Per germline, CDR1 SSHAT and CDR2 FNYEAQ (reference sequence). CDR3 coding DNA: TGTGCTAGCAGCCGACTATCGACAGGGGCCTACAATGAGCAGTTCTTC. It specifies CASSRLSTGAYNEQFF.

The CDR3, as DNA: TGTGCCAGCAGTTGGAGATCGGGGGCTAATGAAAAACTGTTTTTT. Its translation is CASSWRSGANEKLFF. The chain carries TRBV14 and TRBJ1-4, with D possibly matching TRBD1 (5 bases). The CDR3 contains 15 residues. Germline assignment: CDR1 SGHDN and CDR2 FVKESK. V was trimmed by 6 bases and J by 3 bases, leaving 14 bases between them.

The rearrangement links TRBV4-1 to TRBJ1-5; D not certain. In germline, CDR1 is MGHRA, CDR2 YSYEKL. Trimming took off 6 bases at V and 5 bases at J, with 14 bases between the two ends. CDR3 length: 14 residues. This CDR3 is CASSQLEWDQPQHF. CDR3 DNA sequence: TGCGCCAGCAGTCAGCTGGAGTGGGATCAGCCCCAGCATTTT.

The J gene is TRBJ2-3, the V gene TRBV5-6, with 9 bases lining up with TRBD1. The junction had 6 bases not matched to a gene; V was cut back by 4 bases and J by 3 bases. The germline CDR1 and CDR2 sequences are SGHDT and YYEEEE. CDR3 length equals 15 residues. The CDR3 DNA reads as TGTGCCAGCAGCCGAGGGACAGGGAGGACAGATACGCAGTATTTT. It translates to CASSRGTGRTDTQYF. Supplemented by reference TRBV5-6 and TRBJ2-3, the full variable domain reads DAGVTQSPTHLIKTRGQQVTLRCSPKSGHDTVSWYQQALGQGPQFIFQYYEEEERQRGNFPDRFSGHQFPNYSSELNVNALLLGDSALYLCASSRGTGRTDTQYFGPGTRLTVL.